The rows below give T cell receptor beta chains drawn from one sample of a study of blood T cell repertoires in COVID-19. Using immunoSEQ multiplex PCR, the repertoire was profiled, and TCRdb retains in-frame clones only, with some absent. This repertoire shows approximately 230,000 clones, approximately 90% found once; its top ten account for roughly 3%. Sequencing was performed on peripheral blood. These receptors all stem from a young man with active or convalescent COVID-19. The CDR3 runs from the conserved cysteine through the conserved F or W. D genes are given only for firm matches. Expanded clones get a size class; other rows say once, few or many, or leave the size out.

V	size	D	J	DNA	CDR3
TRBV28	-	TRBD1	TRBJ2-7	TGTGCCAGCAGCCCCTCCGGGACAGGTACCTACGAGCAGTACTTC	CASSPSGTGTYEQYF
TRBV7-2	-	-	TRBJ2-1	TGTGCCAGCAGTTCGCGCTGGAGTGGCAATGAGCAGTTCTTC	CASSSRWSGNEQFF
TRBV28	-	TRBD1	TRBJ1-5	TGTGCCAGCAGTCCCCCGGGACAGGGAAATCAGCCCCAGCATTTT	CASSPPGQGNQPQHF
TRBV5-1	-	-	TRBJ2-3	TGCGCCAGCAGCTTCGGAGGGAGTATCTCAGATACGCAGTATTTT	CASSFGGSISDTQYF
TRBV27	-	TRBD2	TRBJ2-1	TGTGCCAGCAGTTTGCTCCTAGCGGGAGGGGAAAGTGAGCAGTTCTTC	CASSLLLAGGESEQFF
TRBV28	-	-	TRBJ1-2	TGTGCCAGCAGCCTTCTTGGGGTCGGGGAGTCGGTTGGTGGCTACACCTTC	CASSLLGVGESVGGYTF
TRBV7-9	-	-	TRBJ2-2	TGTGCCAGCAGCCTTACAGGGTTCACCGGGGAGCTGTTTTTT	CASSLTGFTGELFF
TRBV6-5	-	-	TRBJ2-1	TGTGCCAGCAGTTACTCGATAAACGGTGACTATGAGCAGTTCTTC	CASSYSINGDYEQFF
TRBV7-8	-	-	TRBJ2-7	TGTGCCAGCAGCTTAGACCCGTCGGGTGAGCAGTACTTC	CASSLDPSGEQYF
TRBV28	-	TRBD1	TRBJ1-3	TGTGCCAGCAGCTTACAGGGGGCTGGAAACACCATATATTTT	CASSLQGAGNTIYF
TRBV5-1	-	-	TRBJ1-1	TGCGCCAGCAGCTTGACCAGGAACACTGAAGCTTTCTTT	CASSLTRNTEAFF
TRBV18	few	-	TRBJ1-5	TGTGCCAGCTCACCACTAAGCAATCAGCCCCAGCATTTT	CASSPLSNQPQHF
TRBV30	-	TRBD1	TRBJ1-4	TGTGCCTGGAGTGGGACAGGGGTTAATGAAAAACTGTTTTTT	CAWSGTGVNEKLFF
TRBV5-6	-	-	TRBJ1-2	TGTGCCAGCAGCTTTGGGACAACCAACTATGGCTACACCTTC	CASSFGTTNYGYTF
TRBV10-3	-	TRBD1	TRBJ1-2	TGTGCCATCGTCCCAGGGGGCAAGTTCGACTACACCTTC	CAIVPGGKFDYTF
TRBV7-2	-	-	TRBJ2-2	TGTGCCAGCAGCTTAGGCGGGTCCGGGGAGCTGTTTTTT	CASSLGGSGELFF
TRBV19	-	-	TRBJ2-3	TGTGCCAGTAGGGTGAAACTAATCACAGATACGCAGTATTTT	CASRVKLITDTQYF
TRBV27	once	-	TRBJ1-1	TGTGCCAGCAGTTTACAGGGAGGAGGGACTGAAGCTTTCTTT	CASSLQGGGTEAFF
TRBV5-1	few	-	TRBJ1-4	TGCGCCAGCAGCCAAACCCAGGGTCATACTAATGAAAAACTGTTTTTT	CASSQTQGHTNEKLFF
TRBV6-6	-	-	TRBJ1-1	TGTGCCAGCAGTTTACCTGTAGGGGGTGAGACTGAAGCTTTCTTT	CASSLPVGGETEAFF
TRBV6-2/TRBV6-3	-	-	TRBJ2-7	TGTGCCAGCAGTTACGACAGGCGGGTCTCCTACGAGCAGTACTTC	CASSYDRRVSYEQYF
TRBV4-1	-	TRBD1	TRBJ1-5	TGCGCCAGCAGCCAAGGACAGGGACATCAGCCCCAGCATTTT	CASSQGQGHQPQHF
TRBV27	-	TRBD1	TRBJ2-2	TGTGCCAGCACCTACGGGAAGGGGGCGCTTGGCGGGGAGCTGTTTTTT	CASTYGKGALGGELFF
TRBV7-9	-	-	TRBJ1-1	TGTGCCAGCAGCTCCACAGAGAACACTGAAGCTTTCTTT	CASSSTENTEAFF
TRBV14	-	-	TRBJ1-3	TGTGCCAGCAGCCGGATCCGGGAGACCGGAAACACCATATATTTT	CASSRIRETGNTIYF
TRBV5-1	-	TRBD1	TRBJ1-1	TGCGCCAGCAGCTTGAGGGTGGGGACAGGTAGTATGAACACTGAAGCTTTCTTT	CASSLRVGTGSMNTEAFF
TRBV28	-	-	TRBJ1-1	TGTGCCAGCAGTTCCCCCGTGCGGGGCATGAACACTGAAGCTTTCTTT	CASSSPVRGMNTEAFF
TRBV7-9	-	TRBD1	TRBJ2-7	TGTGCCAGCAGCTTACAGACAGGGGAGGACTACGAGCAGTACTTC	CASSLQTGEDYEQYF
TRBV13	-	TRBD2	TRBJ2-3	TGTGCCAGCAGCCCCTACACTAGCGGGGGGGAGGATACGCAGTATTTT	CASSPYTSGGEDTQYF
TRBV27	-	TRBD2	TRBJ2-7	TGTGCCAGCAGTTTAGTCGGGGGGACCTACGAGCAGTACTTC	CASSLVGGTYEQYF
TRBV13	few	-	TRBJ1-1	TGTGCCAGCAGCCCGGACAGCGTGAACACTGAAGCTTTCTTT	CASSPDSVNTEAFF
TRBV5-6	-	-	TRBJ2-3	TGTGCCAGCAGCTTGGTCGACGCCGGGGGCACAGATACGCAGTATTTT	CASSLVDAGGTDTQYF
TRBV7-6	-	TRBD2	TRBJ2-1	TGTGCCAGCAGCTTAGCCCCTAGCGGATTCTCCTACAATGAGCAGTTCTTC	CASSLAPSGFSYNEQFF
TRBV18	-	TRBD1	TRBJ2-2	TGTGCCAGCTCACCGGGACAGGCCGGGGAGCTGTTTTTT	CASSPGQAGELFF
TRBV6-2/TRBV6-3	-	TRBD2	TRBJ2-3	TGTGCCAGCAGCTATTTAGCGGGGGGTACAGATACGCAGTATTTT	CASSYLAGGTDTQYF
TRBV15	-	TRBD2	TRBJ2-3	TGTGCCACCGGGGTACGCGGGAGGGCGGGAGATACGCAGTATTTT	CATGVRGRAGDTQYF
TRBV28	-	-	TRBJ1-5	TGTGCCAGCAGTTCAGGACTCCTGAGCAATCAGCCCCAGCATTTT	CASSSGLLSNQPQHF
TRBV9	-	-	TRBJ2-2	TGTGCCAGCAGCGTTGGGGCAGGAGCGAACACCGGGGAGCTGTTTTTT	CASSVGAGANTGELFF